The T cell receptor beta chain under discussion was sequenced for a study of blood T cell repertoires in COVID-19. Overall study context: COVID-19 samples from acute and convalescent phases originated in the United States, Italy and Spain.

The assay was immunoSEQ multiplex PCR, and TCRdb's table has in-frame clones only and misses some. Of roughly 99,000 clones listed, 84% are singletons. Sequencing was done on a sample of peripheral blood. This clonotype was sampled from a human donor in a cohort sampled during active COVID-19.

CDR3 loop: CASSYVRGNLFNEQFF. CDR3 nucleotides: TGCGCCAGCAGCTACGTCCGAGGGAATCTTTTCAATGAGCAGTTCTTC. This sequence joins TRBV4-3 and TRBJ2-1, with D tentatively TRBD2 (5 bases). The CDR3 runs 16 residues. Germline assignment: CDR1 LGHNA and CDR2 YSLEER. V lost 5 bases and J 6 bases, leaving 20 bases between the germline ends.